Below are 9 T cell receptor beta chains sequenced from a single sample in a study of T cell repertoires in cytomegalovirus infection. TCRdb redid the calling of the reads with MiXCR, one entry per CDR3 protein. The sample holds over 150,000 distinct CDR3 sequences, roughly 15% seen once. Sequenced input: CD8+ T cells from PBMCs. The receptors originated from a human donor in good health (CMV status not recorded). Some clones in this sample may be carry-over from other donors' samples.

The V and J genes are TRBV27 and TRBJ1-2; 9 bases line up with TRBD1. The germline V gene encodes CDR1 MNHEY and CDR2 SMNVEV (reference sequence). The V and J ends lost 8 bases and 6 bases, in that order; junction bases with no gene match: 7. The CDR3 consists of 13 residues. The CDR3 region has the DNA TGTGCCAGCGCGAACAGGGGGCTGAATGGCTACACCTTC. This codes for CASANRGLNGYTF.

The chain couples TRBV7-2 to TRBJ2-7; D may correspond to TRBD1 or TRBD2 (5 bases each). V was shortened by 3 bases and J by 0 bases, with 15 bases between the two germline ends. The CDR3 covers 16 residues. Germline V gene lookup returns CDR1 SGHTA and CDR2 FQGNSA. CDR3 DNA: TGTGCCAGCAGCTTGAGGGGAGCGCCGTACTCCTACGAGCAGTACTTC. The encoded protein is CASSLRGAPYSYEQYF.

J is TRBJ1-5 and V is TRBV6-2 or TRBV6-3; D may be TRBD1 (6 bases). Germline values: CDR1 MNHEY, CDR2 SVGEGT. The CDR3 consists of 17 residues. V lost 6 bases and J lost 2, with 20 bases in between. The chain's CDR3 is CASRLNQGQNGNQPQHF. CDR3 sequence (DNA): TGTGCCAGCAGACTAAATCAGGGGCAGAACGGCAATCAGCCCCAGCATTTT.

This clonotype was counted between two and nine times. This chain links TRBV7-2 with TRBJ2-1, with 12 bases fitting TRBD2. CDR3 length: 15 residues. V lost 2 bases and J lost 6; bases outside the gene matches: 2. Germline V CDR1 and CDR2: SGHTA, FQGNSA. CDR3 coding DNA: TGTGCCAGCAGCTTACTAGCGGGGGGGCCCAATGAGCAGTTCTTC. This encodes CASSLLAGGPNEQFF.

This clonotype was picked up a small number of times. The chain uses TRBV5-6 and TRBJ2-1; TRBD1 agrees at 8 bases. This CDR3 comprises 15 residues. The germline V gene encodes CDR1 SGHDT and CDR2 YYEEEE. V was pared by 4 bases and J by 4 bases, with 7 bases of the junction left unmatched. CDR3 amino acids: CASSPGQGIYNEQFF. The CDR3 DNA reads TGTGCCAGCAGCCCAGGACAGGGAATTTACAATGAGCAGTTCTTC.

The rearrangement uses TRBV2 and TRBJ2-7; TRBD1 might be the D (5 bases). The CDR3 has 13 residues. Trimming took off 3 bases at V and 0 bases at J, with 6 bases between the two ends. CDR1 and CDR2 (germline): SNHLY, FYNNEI. In DNA, the CDR3 is TGTGCCAGCAGTGAGGACATCTCCTACGAGCAGTACTTC. This codes for CASSEDISYEQYF.

This clonotype was observed a few times. V and J are TRBV29-1 and TRBJ2-7, with 10 nucleotides matching TRBD2. Germline CDR1 is SQVTM and CDR2 is ANQGSEA. The J segment lost 1 base and the V segment lost 2 bases, leaving 14 bases of the junction unmatched. The CDR3 runs 18 residues. CDR3 protein: CSVEIAGGPSTGSYEQYF. CDR3 in DNA: TGCAGCGTTGAAATAGCGGGGGGACCTTCGACGGGGTCCTACGAGCAGTACTTC.

This clonotype occurred a few times. The chain links TRBV6-2 or TRBV6-3 to TRBJ2-7, with 7 bases lining up with TRBD1. Germline V gives CDR1 MNHEY, CDR2 SVGEGT. J gave up 6 bases and V 5 bases, and 7 bases lay outside the gene matches. This CDR3 is 13 amino acids long. CDR3 sequence reads: CASSKRGRGEQYF. The CDR3 nucleotides are TGTGCCAGCAGTAAAAGGGGGCGCGGCGAGCAGTACTTC.

The rearrangement links TRBV4-3 to TRBJ2-1; D may be TRBD2 (6 bases). This CDR3 contains 16 residues. Germline values: CDR1 LGHNA, CDR2 YSLEER. Trimming stripped 1 base from V and 3 bases from J, with 13 bases between. The CDR3 spells CASSQVWRGNYNEQFF. Here the CDR3 DNA reads TGCGCCAGCAGCCAAGTCTGGAGGGGCAACTACAATGAGCAGTTCTTC.